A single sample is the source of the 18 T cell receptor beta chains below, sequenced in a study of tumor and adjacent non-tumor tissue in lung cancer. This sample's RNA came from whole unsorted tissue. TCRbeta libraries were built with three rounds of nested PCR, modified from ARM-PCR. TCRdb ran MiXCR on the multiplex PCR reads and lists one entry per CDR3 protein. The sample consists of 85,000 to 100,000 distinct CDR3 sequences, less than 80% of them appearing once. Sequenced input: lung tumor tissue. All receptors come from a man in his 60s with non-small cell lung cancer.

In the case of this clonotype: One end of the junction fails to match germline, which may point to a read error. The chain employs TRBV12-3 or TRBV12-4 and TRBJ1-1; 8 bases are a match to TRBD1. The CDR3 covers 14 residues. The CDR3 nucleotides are TGTACCAGCAGTCCGGACAGGGCTAACGCTGAAGCTTTCTTT. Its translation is CTSSPDRANAEAFF.

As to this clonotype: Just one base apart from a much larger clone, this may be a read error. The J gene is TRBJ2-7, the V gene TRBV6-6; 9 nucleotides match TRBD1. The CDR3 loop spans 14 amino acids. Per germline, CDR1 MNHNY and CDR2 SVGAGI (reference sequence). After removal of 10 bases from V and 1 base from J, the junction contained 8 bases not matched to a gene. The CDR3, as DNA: TGTGCCAACAGCCCCGGGACAGGGTCCTACGAGCAGTACTTC. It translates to CANSPGTGSYEQYF.

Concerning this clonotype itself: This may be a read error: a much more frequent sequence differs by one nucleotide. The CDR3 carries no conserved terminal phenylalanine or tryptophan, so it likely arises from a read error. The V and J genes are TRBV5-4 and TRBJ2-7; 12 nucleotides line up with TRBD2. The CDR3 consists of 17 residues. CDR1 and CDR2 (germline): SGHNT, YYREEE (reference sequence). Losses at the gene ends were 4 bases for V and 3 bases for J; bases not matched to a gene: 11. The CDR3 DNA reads TGTGCCAGCAGCCTCGGGACAGCGGGACTAGCGGGCTACGAGCAGTACATC. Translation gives CASSLGTAGLAGYEQYI.

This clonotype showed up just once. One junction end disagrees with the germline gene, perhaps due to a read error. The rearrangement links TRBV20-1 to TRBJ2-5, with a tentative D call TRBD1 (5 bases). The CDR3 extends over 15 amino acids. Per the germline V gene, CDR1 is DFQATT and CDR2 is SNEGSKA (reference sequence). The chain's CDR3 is CSARGSTVPQETQHF. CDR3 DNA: TGCAGTGCTAGGGGTTCGACAGTACCCCAAGAGACCCAGCACTTC.

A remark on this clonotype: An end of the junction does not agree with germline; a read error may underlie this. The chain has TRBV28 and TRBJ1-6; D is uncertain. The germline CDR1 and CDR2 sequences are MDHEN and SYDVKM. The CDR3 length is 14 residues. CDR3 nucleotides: TGTGCCTGCAGTGGAGGCAATGGGTACCCATCCCTCCACTTT. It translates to CACSGGNGYPSLHF.

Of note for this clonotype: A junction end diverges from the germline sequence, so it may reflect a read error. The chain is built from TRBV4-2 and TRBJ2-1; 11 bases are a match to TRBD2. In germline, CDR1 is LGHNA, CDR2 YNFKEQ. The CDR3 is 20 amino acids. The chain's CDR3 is CASGQEDYSGRASHRDERFF. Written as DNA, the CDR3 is TGTGCCAGCGGCCAAGAGGATTATAGCGGGAGGGCCTCACACAGGGATGAGCGGTTCTTC.

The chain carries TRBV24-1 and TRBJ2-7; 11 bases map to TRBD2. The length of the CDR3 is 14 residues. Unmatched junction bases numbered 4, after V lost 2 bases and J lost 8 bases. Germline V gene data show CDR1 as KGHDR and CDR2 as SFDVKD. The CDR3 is CATSDSGTSGKQYF. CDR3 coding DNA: TGTGCCACCAGTGATTCCGGGACTAGCGGAAAGCAGTACTTC.

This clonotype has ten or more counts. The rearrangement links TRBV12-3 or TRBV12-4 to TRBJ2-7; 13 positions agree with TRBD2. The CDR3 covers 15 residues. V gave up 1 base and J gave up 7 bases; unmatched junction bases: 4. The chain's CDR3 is CASSLGGTSGMEQYF. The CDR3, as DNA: TGTGCCAGCAGTTTAGGAGGGACTAGCGGGATGGAGCAGTACTTC.

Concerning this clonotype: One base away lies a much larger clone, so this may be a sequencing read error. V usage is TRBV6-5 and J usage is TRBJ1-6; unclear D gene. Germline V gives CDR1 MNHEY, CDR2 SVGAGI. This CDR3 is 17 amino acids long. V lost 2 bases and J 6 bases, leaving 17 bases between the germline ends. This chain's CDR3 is CASSYGPPTWANSPLHF. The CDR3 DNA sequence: TGTGCCAGCAGTTACGGACCTCCGACATGGGCTAATTCACCCCTCCACTTT.

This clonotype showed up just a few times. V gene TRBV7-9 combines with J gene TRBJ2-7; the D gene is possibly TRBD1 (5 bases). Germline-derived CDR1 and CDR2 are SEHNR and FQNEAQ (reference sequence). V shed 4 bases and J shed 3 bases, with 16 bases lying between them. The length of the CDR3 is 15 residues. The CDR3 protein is CASSSGSQGGYEQYF. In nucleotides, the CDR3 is TGTGCCAGCAGCTCCGGGTCCCAGGGTGGCTACGAGCAGTACTTC.

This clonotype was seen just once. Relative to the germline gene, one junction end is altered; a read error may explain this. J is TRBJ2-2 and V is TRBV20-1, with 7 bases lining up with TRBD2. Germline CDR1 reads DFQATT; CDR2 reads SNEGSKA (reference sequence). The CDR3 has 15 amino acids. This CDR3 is CSARPAGGNTGELSF. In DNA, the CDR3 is TGCAGTGCTAGGCCGGCCGGGGGGAACACCGGGGAGCTGTCTTTT.

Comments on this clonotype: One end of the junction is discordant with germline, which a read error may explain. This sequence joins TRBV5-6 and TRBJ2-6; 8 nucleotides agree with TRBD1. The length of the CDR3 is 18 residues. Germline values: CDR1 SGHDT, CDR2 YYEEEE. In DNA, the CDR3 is TGTGCCAGTAGCATACGACGGGACAGGTGGTCTGGGGCCAACATCCTGACTTTC. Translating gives CASSIRRDRWSGANILTF.

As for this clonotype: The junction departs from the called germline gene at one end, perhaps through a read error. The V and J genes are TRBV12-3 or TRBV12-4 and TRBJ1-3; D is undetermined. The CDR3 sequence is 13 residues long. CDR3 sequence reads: CASSSADGTTIYF. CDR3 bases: TGTGCCAGCAGTTCCGCGGATGGAACCACCATATATTTT.

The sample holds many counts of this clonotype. The CDR3 DNA reads as TGTGCCAGCAGTGATAAAGACACCAGCTACTCCTACGAGCAGTACTTC. This translates into CASSDKDTSYSYEQYF. The chain uses TRBV25-1 and TRBJ2-7; no clear D gene. V dropped 3 bases and J dropped 0 bases, with 15 bases sitting between them. CDR3 length: 16 residues. Germline-derived CDR1 and CDR2 are MGHDK and SYGVNS.

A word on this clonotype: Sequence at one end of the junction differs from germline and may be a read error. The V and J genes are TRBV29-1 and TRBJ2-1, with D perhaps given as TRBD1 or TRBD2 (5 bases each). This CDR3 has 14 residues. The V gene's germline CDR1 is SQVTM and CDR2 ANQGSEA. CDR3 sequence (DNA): TGCAACGTTGACGGAGCGTGGGGGTTCAATGAGCAGTTCTTC. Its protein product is CNVDGAWGFNEQFF.

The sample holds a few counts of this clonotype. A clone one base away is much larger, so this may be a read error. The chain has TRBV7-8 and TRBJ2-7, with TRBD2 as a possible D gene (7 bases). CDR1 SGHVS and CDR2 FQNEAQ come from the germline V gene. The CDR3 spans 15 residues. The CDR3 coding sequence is TGTGCCAGCAGCTGGGGGGGAGGGGGTTCCTACGACCAGTACTTC. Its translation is CASSWGGGGSYDQYF.

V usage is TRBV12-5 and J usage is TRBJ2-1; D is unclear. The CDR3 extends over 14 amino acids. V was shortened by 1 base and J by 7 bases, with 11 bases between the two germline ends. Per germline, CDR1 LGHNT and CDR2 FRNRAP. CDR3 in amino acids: CASGLGRHDNEQFF. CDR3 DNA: TGTGCTAGTGGTTTGGGCCGACACGATAATGAGCAGTTCTTC.

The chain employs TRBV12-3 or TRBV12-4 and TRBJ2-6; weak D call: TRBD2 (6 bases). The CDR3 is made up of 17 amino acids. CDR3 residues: CSSSPGTSVSGVSVLTF. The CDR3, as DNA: TGTAGCAGCAGTCCTGGGACTTCTGTCTCTGGGGTCAGCGTCCTGACTTTC.